Below are 27 T cell receptor beta chains sequenced from a single sample in a study of technical replicates of blood from several donors. Measured with immunoSEQ multiplex PCR; TCRdb has only the in-frame clones, and not every one. The profile covers 65,000 to 95,000 clones, with 97% appearing a single time and almost 0.3% taken by the ten largest. Sequencing input: T cells isolated from PBMCs. Receptor source: a human donor in good health.

The rearrangement links TRBV9 to TRBJ2-7, with D possibly TRBD1 on 6 matching bases. The CDR3 loop spans 14 amino acids. Germline V gives CDR1 SGDLS, CDR2 YYNGEE. Between the trimmed V and J ends, which lost 2 bases and 6 bases, there was a span of 15 bases. The chain's CDR3 is CASSVSSQGSEQYF. The CDR3 DNA follows: TGTGCCAGCAGCGTCTCCTCTCAGGGGTCCGAGCAGTACTTC.

This sequence joins TRBV5-1 and TRBJ2-3; TRBD2 matches 12 bases. J lost 7 bases, V lost 0 bases, and 12 bases had no gene match. The CDR3 totals 18 residues. Germline V lookup: CDR1 SGHRS, CDR2 YFSETQ. CDR3 region: CASSLVGRLAGVLHTQYF. CDR3 coding DNA: TGCGCCAGCAGCTTGGTAGGAAGACTAGCGGGAGTACTACATACGCAGTATTTT.

The gene calls are TRBV11-2 and TRBJ2-7, with D perhaps matching TRBD2 (5 bases). Trimming shortened V by 5 bases and J by 4 bases, and 15 bases separated the two germline ends. Looked up from germline, CDR1 is SGHAT and CDR2 is FQNNGV. The length of the CDR3 is 14 residues. CDR3 sequence (DNA): TGTGCCAGCAGCCTCCTGCCTAGCCTATACGAGCAGTACTTC. It encodes CASSLLPSLYEQYF.

This chain uses TRBV29-1 with TRBJ2-2; 7 nucleotides match TRBD2. Germline-derived CDR1 and CDR2 are SQVTM and ANQGSEA. Trimming at V came to 7 bases and at J to 6 bases, leaving 5 bases not matched to a gene. The CDR3 extends over 12 amino acids. CDR3 region: CSGTSGSGELFF. The CDR3 bases are TGCAGCGGGACTAGTGGGTCCGGGGAGCTGTTTTTT.

This clone was observed a single time. This chain links TRBV6-6 with TRBJ2-7; the match to TRBD1 covers 8 bases. The germline CDR1 and CDR2 sequences are MNHNY and SVGAGI (reference sequence). V was pared by 6 bases and J by 3 bases, with 13 bases of the junction left unmatched. The CDR3 loop spans 16 amino acids. The chain's CDR3 is CASSPGTGWYSYEQYF. The CDR3 nucleotides read TGTGCCAGCAGCCCCGGGACAGGCTGGTACAGCTACGAGCAGTACTTC.

The chain couples TRBV27 to TRBJ1-1; 9 bases agree with TRBD1. CDR1 MNHEY and CDR2 SMNVEV come from the germline V gene (reference sequence). V lost 6 bases to trimming and J lost 3 bases; unmatched junction nucleotides: 5. This CDR3 is 14 amino acids long. CDR3 protein: CASSAGTGYTEAFF. The CDR3 region has the DNA TGTGCCAGCAGCGCCGGGACAGGGTACACTGAAGCTTTCTTT.

The V call is TRBV4-2, the J call TRBJ1-1; possibly TRBD1 for D (6 bases). Trimming removed 1 base at V and 3 bases at J, with 15 bases between. CDR1 is LGHNA and CDR2 is YNFKEQ in the germline V gene. This CDR3 region has 16 residues. CDR3 nucleotides: TGTGCCAGCAGCCAAGTTAATCAGGGGTCAGACACTGAAGCTTTCTTT. Protein: CASSQVNQGSDTEAFF.

CDR3 sequence (DNA): TGTGCCAGCAGTGGCCAACCGGGACAGGGGGCAGGCGAGCAGTACTTC. Protein sequence: CASSGQPGQGAGEQYF. This chain uses TRBV6-1 with TRBJ2-7; 12 bases fit TRBD1. The V gene's germline CDR1 is MNHNS and CDR2 SASEGT. The CDR3 extends over 16 amino acids. V lost 4 bases to trimming and J lost 6 bases; unmatched junction nucleotides: 10.

The genes are TRBV5-6 and TRBJ2-1, with 13 bases aligning to TRBD2. This CDR3 spans 15 amino acids. CDR1 is SGHDT, CDR2 YYEEEE, per germline. V shed 4 bases, J shed 5 bases, and the junction held 3 bases outside the gene matches. Here the CDR3 reads CASSRLAGGHNEQFF. The CDR3 bases are TGTGCCAGCAGCCGACTAGCGGGAGGCCACAATGAGCAGTTCTTC. Variable domain in full (rest from reference TRBV5-6 and TRBJ2-1): DAGVTQSPTHLIKTRGQQVTLRCSPKSGHDTVSWYQQALGQGPQFIFQYYEEEERQRGNFPDRFSGHQFPNYSSELNVNALLLGDSALYLCASSRLAGGHNEQFFGPGTRLTVL.

The chain uses TRBV27 and TRBJ2-7; 8 bases map to TRBD2. The CDR3 is made up of 15 amino acids. V lost 6 bases, J lost 6 bases, and 13 bases stayed unmatched. Per germline, CDR1 MNHEY and CDR2 SMNVEV (reference sequence). The CDR3 loop is CASSPQPGGPGEQYF. CDR3 coding DNA: TGTGCCAGCAGCCCCCAGCCGGGAGGGCCAGGCGAGCAGTACTTC.

The rearrangement links TRBV4-3 to TRBJ1-2; 7 bases line up with TRBD1. The CDR3 covers 17 residues. The V gene's germline CDR1 is LGHNA and CDR2 YSLEER. J was trimmed by 5 bases and V by 0 bases; bases with no gene match: 12. For the CDR3, the DNA is TGCGCCAGCAGCCAAGACCCCCACAGGGGATCACAATATGGCTACACCTTC. It translates to CASSQDPHRGSQYGYTF.

This clone is a singleton in its sample. The genes are TRBV19 and TRBJ2-7; 7 bases fit TRBD1. Trimming removed 1 base from V and 7 bases from J; junction bases left unmatched: 1. Germline CDR1 and CDR2: LNHDA and SQIVND (reference sequence). The CDR3 runs 12 residues. The CDR3 sequence is CASSIAGQEQYF. Here the CDR3 DNA reads TGTGCCAGTAGTATAGCGGGACAGGAGCAGTACTTC.

The V call is TRBV10-3, the J call TRBJ1-5; 7 bases are shared with TRBD1. The trim removed 4 bases at V and 4 bases at J, leaving 10 bases unmatched. Germline-derived CDR1 and CDR2 are ENHRY and SYGVKD. The CDR3 has 16 residues. Here the CDR3 DNA reads TGTGCCATCAGTGGATCCCGGACAGGAACTAATCAGCCCCAGCATTTT. Protein sequence: CAISGSRTGTNQPQHF.

The count of this clone is one. The rearrangement joins TRBV12-5 to TRBJ1-2, with TRBD1 identical over 8 bases. V trimming: 1 base; J trimming: 8 bases; junction bases outside the gene matches: 12. The CDR3 contains 16 residues. The V gene's germline CDR1 is LGHNT and CDR2 FRNRAP. This chain's CDR3 is CASGLGNALTGEGYTF. The CDR3 DNA reads TGTGCTAGTGGTTTGGGGAACGCCCTGACAGGGGAGGGCTACACCTTC.

The chain carries TRBV28 and TRBJ1-5; unclear D gene. The CDR3 extends over 15 amino acids. Germline loops: CDR1 MDHEN, CDR2 SYDVKM. Trimming removed 4 bases from V and 3 bases from J, with 13 bases in between. CDR3 protein: CASSSGRRANQPQHF. CDR3 DNA: TGTGCCAGCAGTTCGGGCAGGAGGGCCAATCAGCCCCAGCATTTT.

The V call is TRBV5-1, the J call TRBJ2-7, with TRBD2 identical over 7 bases. The germline gives CDR1 SGHRS, CDR2 YFSETQ. The CDR3 consists of 14 residues. Trimming took 0 bases from V and 6 from J; bases not matched to a gene: 6. The DNA for the CDR3 is TGCGCCAGCAGCTTGGAATCGGGGGGATCCGAGCAGTACTTC. This sequence encodes CASSLESGGSEQYF. Full variable domain (remainder filled in from reference TRBV5-1 and TRBJ2-7): KAGVTQTPRYLIKTRGQQVTLSCSPISGHRSVSWYQQTPGQGLQFLFEYFSETQRNKGNFPGRFSGRQFSNSRSEMNVSTLELGDSALYLCASSLESGGSEQYFGPGTRLTVT.

The rearrangement uses TRBV5-1 and TRBJ1-4, with 9 bases aligning to TRBD1. V shed 6 bases and J 6 bases; nucleotides not matched to a gene: 3. The CDR3 covers 13 residues. Germline CDR1 SGHRS, CDR2 YFSETQ. As DNA, the CDR3 is TGCGCCAGCACGGGACAGGGTGATGAAAAACTGTTTTTT. This codes for CASTGQGDEKLFF.

The chain combines TRBV7-9 with TRBJ2-1, with TRBD2 identical over 13 bases. The germline CDR1 and CDR2 sequences are SEHNR and FQNEAQ (reference sequence). V lost 8 bases and J lost 6; bases outside the gene matches: 7. The CDR3 is 15 residues long. The CDR3: CASLYWTSGSNEQFF. CDR3 DNA sequence: TGTGCCAGCTTGTACTGGACTAGCGGGAGCAATGAGCAGTTCTTC.

The V and J genes are TRBV10-1 and TRBJ2-3; D may be TRBD2 (5 bases). The CDR3 extends over 11 amino acids. Trimming removed 8 bases at V and 3 bases at J, with 6 bases between. Germline V gene sequence: CDR1 WNHNN, CDR2 SYGVQD (reference sequence). The CDR3 spells CASEGTDTQYF. In DNA form, the CDR3 reads TGCGCCAGCGAGGGAACAGATACGCAGTATTTT.

This chain joins TRBV7-9 and TRBJ2-7; D is perhaps TRBD1 (5 bases). Germline loops: CDR1 SEHNR, CDR2 FQNEAQ (reference sequence). The V gene lost 3 bases and the J gene lost 6 bases, with 9 bases spanning the gap. The CDR3 consists of 12 residues. CDR3 region: CASSFQGSEQYF. In nucleotides, the CDR3 is TGTGCCAGCAGCTTCCAGGGTTCCGAGCAGTACTTC.

V gene TRBV27 combines with J gene TRBJ2-1, with 10 bases lining up with TRBD2. The CDR3 extends over 15 amino acids. Germline assignment: CDR1 MNHEY and CDR2 SMNVEV (reference sequence). The J segment lost 8 bases and the V segment lost 2 bases, leaving 6 bases of the junction unmatched. The CDR3 nucleotides read TGTGCCAGCAGTTTAGGTCTAGCGGGAGTCCATGAGCAGTTCTTC. This gives the protein CASSLGLAGVHEQFF.

V gene TRBV6-1 combines with J gene TRBJ2-5, with D unclear. V was cut by 2 bases and J by 5 bases, with 15 bases left in between. The CDR3 spans 15 residues. Per germline, CDR1 MNHNS and CDR2 SASEGT. The CDR3: CASSELVPRWETQYF. The CDR3 nucleotides read TGTGCCAGCAGTGAATTAGTTCCTAGATGGGAGACCCAGTACTTC.

This chain uses TRBV2 with TRBJ2-7; 7 nucleotides line up with TRBD1. The length of the CDR3 is 14 residues. Germline assignment: CDR1 SNHLY and CDR2 FYNNEI. The V gene end was trimmed by 5 bases and the J gene end by 0 bases; junction bases not matched to a gene: 4. The CDR3 coding sequence is TGTGCCAGCAGTCAGGGGGTGAGCTCCTACGAGCAGTACTTC. This translates into CASSQGVSSYEQYF.

This sequence joins TRBV6-6 and TRBJ2-7; 10 bases are a match to TRBD2. V shed 4 bases, J shed 5 bases, and the junction held 5 bases outside the gene matches. Germline CDR1 MNHNY, CDR2 SVGAGI (reference sequence). The CDR3 contains 14 residues. CDR3 DNA: TGTGCCAGCAGTTTGGGGCTAGCGGGAGACGAGCAGTACTTC. Translated, it gives CASSLGLAGDEQYF.

The chain employs TRBV7-9 and TRBJ1-5, with 7 bases matching TRBD1. V dropped 1 base and J dropped 2; count of bases not matched to a gene: 2. Germline CDR1 reads SEHNR; CDR2 reads FQNEAQ (reference sequence). The CDR3 loop spans 15 amino acids. The CDR3, as DNA: TGTGCCAGCAGCTTAGGGGACAGCGGCAATCAGCCCCAGCATTTT. The encoded protein is CASSLGDSGNQPQHF.

The V call is TRBV2, the J call TRBJ2-7; D possibly corresponds to TRBD1 (6 bases). The CDR3 length is 12 residues. Germline CDR1 reads SNHLY; CDR2 reads FYNNEI. Trimming shortened V by 9 bases and J by 0 bases, and 9 bases separated the two germline ends. In nucleotides, the CDR3 is TGTGCCAGGTCCAGGGGCTCCTACGAGCAGTACTTC. Amino acid sequence: CARSRGSYEQYF.

J is TRBJ1-1 and V is TRBV6-5; D perhaps matches TRBD1 (5 bases). The germline V and J ends were trimmed by 6 bases and 5 bases, with 7 bases remaining between them. Germline CDR1 and CDR2: MNHEY and SVGAGI. The CDR3 is 11 residues long. This CDR3 reads CASRKGTEAFF. In nucleotides, the CDR3 is TGTGCCAGCAGGAAGGGGACTGAAGCTTTCTTT.